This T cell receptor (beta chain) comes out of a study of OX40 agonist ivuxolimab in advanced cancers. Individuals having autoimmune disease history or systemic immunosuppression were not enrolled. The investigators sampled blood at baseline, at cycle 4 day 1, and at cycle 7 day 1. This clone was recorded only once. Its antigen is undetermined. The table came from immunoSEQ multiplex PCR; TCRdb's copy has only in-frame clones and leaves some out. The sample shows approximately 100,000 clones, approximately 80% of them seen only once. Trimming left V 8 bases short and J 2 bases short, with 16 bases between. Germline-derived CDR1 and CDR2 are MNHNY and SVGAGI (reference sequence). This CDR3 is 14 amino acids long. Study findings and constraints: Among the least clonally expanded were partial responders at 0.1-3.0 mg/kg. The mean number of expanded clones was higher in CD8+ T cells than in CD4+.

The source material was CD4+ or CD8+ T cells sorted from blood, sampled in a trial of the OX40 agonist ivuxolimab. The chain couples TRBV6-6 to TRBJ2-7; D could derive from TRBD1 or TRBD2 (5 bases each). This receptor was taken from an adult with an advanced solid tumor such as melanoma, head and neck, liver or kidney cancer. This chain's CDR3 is CASAIGGGAYEQYF. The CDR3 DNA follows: TGTGCCAGCGCCATCGGTGGGGGTGCCTACGAGCAGTACTTC.